A single sample is the source of the 6 T cell receptor beta chains below, sequenced in a study of T cell responses to AZD1222 COVID-19 vaccine. Assay: immunoSEQ multiplex PCR; the TCRdb copy retains only in-frame clones and omits some. The top ten clones hold approximately 20% of a sample with approximately 60,000 clones, more than 65% of them seen once. The input for sequencing was peripheral blood, taken on day 0 of AZD1222 vaccination. These receptors came from an adult in good health.

The chain employs TRBV6-2 or TRBV6-3 and TRBJ2-2; D is possibly TRBD1 (6 bases). CDR1 and CDR2 from the germline V gene are MNHEY and SVGEGT. V lost 2 bases to trimming and J lost 1 base, with 14 bases between them. The CDR3 is 17 amino acids. The CDR3 DNA is TGTGCCAGCAGTTACGAGGTCTGGGGGCGGAACACCGGGGAGCTGTTTTTT. Translating it yields CASSYEVWGRNTGELFF.

The chain is built from TRBV28 and TRBJ1-2; D is possibly TRBD1 (5 bases). From germline, CDR1 is MDHEN and CDR2 SYDVKM. The CDR3 contains 14 residues. V was shortened by 4 bases and J by 8 bases, with 17 bases between the two germline ends. CDR3 sequence (DNA): TGTGCCAGCAGTTCGGGGACCTGGGCGGGAGGCTACACCTTC. Protein product: CASSSGTWAGGYTF.

The CDR3 DNA sequence: TGTGCCAGCAGTATTAGTGGGGATCCCTACGAGCAGTACGTC. It translates to CASSISGDPYEQYV. The chain joins TRBV6-5 to TRBJ2-7; D not resolved. The V gene lost 5 bases and the J gene lost 2 bases, with 13 bases spanning the gap. The V gene's germline CDR1 is MNHEY and CDR2 SVGAGI. The CDR3 covers 14 residues.

This clone has only one observation. The chain carries TRBV5-8 and TRBJ2-1, with 13 positions matching TRBD2. The CDR3 is 15 amino acids. V lost 4 bases, J lost 5 bases, and 3 bases stayed unmatched. CDR1 and CDR2 from the germline V gene are SGHTS and YDEGEE. The CDR3 loop is CASSRTSGRNNEQFF. In DNA form, the CDR3 reads TGTGCCAGCAGCCGGACTAGCGGGAGAAACAATGAGCAGTTCTTC.

J is TRBJ1-2 and V is TRBV6-2 or TRBV6-3; D not resolved. The ends were cut back, 2 bases at V and 3 bases at J, with 10 bases in the middle. CDR3 length: 14 amino acids. Per the germline V gene, CDR1 is MNHEY and CDR2 is SVGEGT. In nucleotides, the CDR3 is TGTGCCAGCAGTTACGTTGGAGGGTACTATGGCTACACCTTC. The encoded protein is CASSYVGGYYGYTF.

The rearrangement links TRBV15 to TRBJ1-3; D unclear. This CDR3 contains 15 residues. Trimming removed 0 bases at V and 4 bases at J, with 10 bases between. Germline V gene data show CDR1 as LNHNV and CDR2 as YYDKDF (reference sequence). In nucleotides, the CDR3 is TGTGCCACCAGCAGAGAGCCCAGAATGGGAAACACCATATATTTT. It encodes CATSREPRMGNTIYF.